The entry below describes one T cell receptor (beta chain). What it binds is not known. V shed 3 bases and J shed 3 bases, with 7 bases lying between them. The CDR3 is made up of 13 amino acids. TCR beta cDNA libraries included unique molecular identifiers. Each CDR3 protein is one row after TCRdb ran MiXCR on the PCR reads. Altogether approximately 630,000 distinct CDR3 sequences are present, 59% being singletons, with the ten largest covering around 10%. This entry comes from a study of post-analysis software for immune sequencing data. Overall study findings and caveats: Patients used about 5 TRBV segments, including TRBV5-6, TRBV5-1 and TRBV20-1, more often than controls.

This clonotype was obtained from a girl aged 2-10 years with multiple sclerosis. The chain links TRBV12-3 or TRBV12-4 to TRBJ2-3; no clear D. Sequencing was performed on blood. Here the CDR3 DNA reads TGTGCCAGCAGTTTTATGGGGACAGATACGCAGTATTTT. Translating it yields CASSFMGTDTQYF.